The 30 T cell receptor beta chains in this list originate from one sample, sequenced in a study of T cell responses to AZD1222 COVID-19 vaccine. This table comes from immunoSEQ multiplex PCR, and its TCRdb copy is limited to in-frame clones, with some not included. The table shows around 140,000 clones, with approximately 93% occurring only once. Material: peripheral blood, obtained after recovery from COVID-19. The origin of the receptors is an adult who had recovered from COVID-19.

This clone has just one count. The chain carries TRBV7-9 and TRBJ2-7; 12 nucleotides agree with TRBD2. V lost 3 bases, J lost 6 bases, and 6 bases stayed unmatched. Germline V gene data show CDR1 as SEHNR and CDR2 as FQNEAQ (reference sequence). The CDR3 is 15 residues long. In DNA, the CDR3 is TGTGCCAGCAGCTTCCTAGCGGGAGGGACGGGCGAGCAGTACTTC. Its protein is CASSFLAGGTGEQYF.

The DNA for the CDR3 is TGTGCCAGCAGCGTAGTAGGAGGGAGTTATGGCTACACCTTC. Amino acid sequence: CASSVVGGSYGYTF. V gene TRBV9 combines with J gene TRBJ1-2, with D uncertain. V was shortened by 0 bases and J by 5 bases, with 11 bases between the two germline ends. CDR1 is SGDLS, CDR2 YYNGEE, per germline. The CDR3 is 14 amino acids.

This chain's CDR3 is CASSLDRVGQRDDTGELFF. DNA for the CDR3: TGTGCCAGCAGTTTAGACAGGGTAGGGCAGCGGGATGACACCGGGGAGCTGTTTTTT. The chain is built from TRBV28 and TRBJ2-2; possibly TRBD1 or TRBD2 for D (7 bases each). The germline CDR1 and CDR2 sequences are MDHEN and SYDVKM. The CDR3 runs to 19 residues. V shed 2 bases and J shed 3 bases, with 22 bases lying between them.

The genes are TRBV11-1 and TRBJ2-7; 9 bases are a match to TRBD1. Germline values: CDR1 SGHAT, CDR2 FQDESV (reference sequence). The CDR3 covers 15 residues. The V gene end was trimmed by 5 bases and the J gene end by 0 bases; junction bases not matched to a gene: 5. The DNA for the CDR3 is TGTGCCAGCAGCATACTGACAGGGGGCTCCTACGAGCAGTACTTC. Its protein is CASSILTGGSYEQYF. Based on the CDR3 plus reference TRBV11-1 and TRBJ2-7, the full variable domain is EAEVAQSPRYKITEKSQAVAFWCDPISGHATLYWYRQILGQGPELLVQFQDESVVDDSQLPKDRFSAERLKGVDSTLKIQPAELGDSAMYLCASSILTGGSYEQYFGPGTRLTVT.

The genes are TRBV7-8 and TRBJ2-3; 11 bases map to TRBD2. CDR1 and CDR2 (germline): SGHVS, FQNEAQ. Trimming at V came to 4 bases and at J to 1 base, leaving 10 bases not matched to a gene. This CDR3 spans 18 amino acids. The CDR3: CASSSRSIAGGRTDTQYF. In DNA form, the CDR3 reads TGTGCCAGCAGCTCAAGATCCATAGCGGGAGGGCGCACAGATACGCAGTATTTT.

V gene TRBV7-9 combines with J gene TRBJ1-3; no reliable D call. The CDR3 extends over 14 amino acids. The germline V gene encodes CDR1 SEHNR and CDR2 FQNEAQ (reference sequence). With 5 bases removed from V and 2 bases from J, the gap between germline ends came to 10 bases. CDR3 coding DNA: TGTGCCAGCAGCCTTCGGAGCACTGGAAACACCATATATTTT. This sequence encodes CASSLRSTGNTIYF.

This chain joins TRBV19 and TRBJ2-7, with 7 bases that match TRBD2. Trimming took 3 bases from V and 6 from J; bases not matched to a gene: 8. The germline gives CDR1 LNHDA, CDR2 SQIVND (reference sequence). The length of the CDR3 is 14 residues. CDR3 region: CASSMIGGKSEQYF. DNA of the CDR3: TGTGCCAGTAGTATGATCGGGGGGAAGAGCGAGCAGTACTTC.

This clone was detected once. The V gene is TRBV6-5, the J gene TRBJ2-5; D perhaps matches TRBD1 (5 bases). This CDR3 region has 14 residues. V was pared by 5 bases and J by 4 bases, with 14 bases between. Germline V gene data show CDR1 as MNHEY and CDR2 as SVGAGI. CDR3 protein: CASSPRGLAETQYF. For the CDR3, the DNA is TGTGCCAGCAGTCCAAGGGGCCTCGCAGAGACCCAGTACTTC.

The chain employs TRBV2 and TRBJ2-2; 9 positions agree with TRBD2. Germline V gene sequence: CDR1 SNHLY, CDR2 FYNNEI. The CDR3 covers 14 residues. Trimming removed 7 bases from V and 4 bases from J; junction bases left unmatched: 4. CDR3 in amino acids: CASTGTSPTGELFF. Written as DNA, the CDR3 is TGTGCCAGCACGGGGACTAGCCCCACCGGGGAGCTGTTTTTT.

This clone came up a few times. The V call is TRBV23-1, the J call TRBJ1-1, with TRBD1 as a possible D gene (5 bases). TRBV23-1 has ORF status, its function being uncertain. V was pared by 0 bases and J by 0 bases, with 17 bases between. This CDR3 has 18 residues. The CDR3 region has the DNA TGCGCCAGCAGTCAATCGGCCGGGGACGGCAAAATGAACACTGAAGCTTTCTTT. It translates to CASSQSAGDGKMNTEAFF.

The V and J genes are TRBV6-4 and TRBJ2-3; 7 bases fit TRBD2. The CDR3 has 14 amino acids. Trimming cost V 5 bases and J 1 base; bases outside gene matches: 3. Germline-derived CDR1 and CDR2 are MRHNA and SNTAGT. The CDR3 sequence is CASSLAAGTDTQYF. The CDR3 DNA reads as TGTGCCAGCAGTCTAGCGGCGGGCACAGATACGCAGTATTTT.

The CDR3 loop reads CASRVTGSSSYEQYF. In DNA form, the CDR3 reads TGTGCCAGCAGAGTAACAGGGTCATCCTCCTACGAGCAGTACTTC. V usage is TRBV28 and J usage is TRBJ2-7; D is possibly TRBD1 (6 bases). The CDR3 totals 15 residues. Germline CDR1 and CDR2: MDHEN and SYDVKM. V dropped 6 bases and J dropped 0 bases, with 15 bases sitting between them.

The chain links TRBV28 to TRBJ2-5; TRBD2 matches at 8 bases. This CDR3 comprises 18 residues. Germline-derived CDR1 and CDR2 are MDHEN and SYDVKM. Germline trimming cut 9 bases from V and 2 bases from J; bases unmatched to any gene: 20. CDR3 loop: CASRPGGEPNSGQETQYF. For the CDR3, the DNA is TGTGCCAGTCGTCCCGGGGGGGAGCCAAATAGCGGACAAGAGACCCAGTACTTC.

This chain joins TRBV6-1 and TRBJ1-5; no reliable D call. Per the germline V gene, CDR1 is MNHNS and CDR2 is SASEGT. The V and J ends lost 2 bases and 3 bases respectively, with 14 bases between them. The CDR3 has 16 residues. The CDR3 loop is CASSEFEGILNQPQHF. In DNA form, the CDR3 reads TGTGCCAGCAGTGAATTCGAAGGTATACTCAATCAGCCCCAGCATTTT.

The rearrangement links TRBV30 to TRBJ2-7; D may be TRBD2 (7 bases). Trimming removed 4 bases at V and 4 bases at J, with 17 bases between. The CDR3 extends over 14 amino acids. In germline, CDR1 is GTSNPN, CDR2 SVGIG (reference sequence). This CDR3 is CAWTGRGAKYEQYF. The CDR3 DNA is TGTGCCTGGACCGGCCGGGGGGCGAAGTACGAGCAGTACTTC.

The chain carries TRBV19 and TRBJ1-2, with D tentatively TRBD1 (5 bases). In germline, CDR1 is LNHDA, CDR2 SQIVND (reference sequence). CDR3 length: 16 residues. Trimming pared 4 bases from V and 2 bases from J, leaving 17 bases between. CDR3 nucleotides: TGTGCCAGTAGTACACCCTATTGGGGCTCGAACTATGGCTACACCTTC. The encoded protein is CASSTPYWGSNYGYTF.

This sequence joins TRBV27 and TRBJ2-2; TRBD2 agrees at 13 bases. After removal of 1 base from V and 5 bases from J, the junction contained 4 bases not matched to a gene. CDR3 size: 17 residues. Germline assignment: CDR1 MNHEY and CDR2 SMNVEV (reference sequence). This CDR3 reads CASSLYGLAGETGELFF. The DNA for the CDR3 is TGTGCCAGCAGTTTATACGGACTAGCGGGAGAAACCGGGGAGCTGTTTTTT.

V and J are TRBV28 and TRBJ2-7; perhaps D is TRBD1 or TRBD2 (5 bases each). V dropped 5 bases and J dropped 2 bases, with 16 bases sitting between them. CDR1 and CDR2 from the germline V gene are MDHEN and SYDVKM. This CDR3 contains 15 residues. DNA of the CDR3: TGTGCCAGCAGTCTGCCCGCAGGGAGTCCCTACGAGCAGTACTTC. Its translation is CASSLPAGSPYEQYF.

The V gene is TRBV29-1, the J gene TRBJ2-3; the D is unclear. The CDR3 has 12 residues. CDR1 and CDR2 (germline): SQVTM, ANQGSEA. V lost 2 bases, J lost 3 bases, and 6 bases lay in between. The CDR3 sequence is CSVELGTDTQYF. The CDR3 bases are TGCAGCGTTGAACTGGGGACAGATACGCAGTATTTT.

This chain connects TRBV3-1 (or the pseudogene TRBV3-2) to TRBJ2-2; possibly TRBD1 for D (5 bases). Trimming removed 6 bases at V and 1 base at J, with 9 bases between. CDR1 and CDR2 from the germline V gene are LGHDT and YNNKEL (reference sequence). CDR3 length equals 14 residues. The CDR3 here is CASRQGENTGELFF. The CDR3 DNA follows: TGTGCCAGCAGGCAGGGCGAGAACACCGGGGAGCTGTTTTTT.

The rearrangement links TRBV6-2 or TRBV6-3 to TRBJ2-5; D unclear. Trimming removed 0 bases at V and 1 base at J, with 12 bases between. The CDR3 extends over 16 amino acids. Germline lookup yields CDR1 MNHEY and CDR2 SVGEGT. The CDR3: CASSYSEYPPQETQYF. The CDR3, as DNA: TGTGCCAGCAGTTACTCGGAGTACCCTCCCCAAGAGACCCAGTACTTC.

The chain's CDR3 is CASSSGLAGSSDEQFF. In nucleotides, the CDR3 is TGTGCCAGCAGCTCTGGACTAGCGGGCAGTAGTGATGAGCAGTTCTTC. The chain combines TRBV5-4 with TRBJ2-1; TRBD2 matches at 11 bases. The CDR3 extends over 16 amino acids. Germline CDR1 reads SGHNT; CDR2 reads YYREEE (reference sequence). V lost 3 bases to trimming and J lost 8 bases; unmatched junction nucleotides: 10. Full variable domain (missing parts from reference TRBV5-4 and TRBJ2-1): ETGVTQSPTHLIKTRGQQVTLRCSSQSGHNTVSWYQQALGQGPQFIFQYYREEENGRGNFPPRFSGLQFPNYSSELNVNALELDDSALYLCASSSGLAGSSDEQFFGPGTRLTVL.

The J gene is TRBJ1-6, the V gene TRBV18; 9 bases are a match to TRBD1. V was clipped by 1 base and J by 6 bases; unmatched bases: 7. The CDR3 sequence is 17 residues long. The germline V gene encodes CDR1 KGHSH and CDR2 LQKENI. The CDR3 DNA reads as TGTGCCAGCTCACCACTCCCGGGACAGGGCATTAATTCACCCCTCCACTTT. Translation gives CASSPLPGQGINSPLHF. Using reference TRBV18 and TRBJ1-6 for the parts outside the CDR3, the full variable domain is NAGVMQNPRHLVRRRGQEARLRCSPMKGHSHVYWYRQLPEEGLKFMVYLQKENIIDESGMPKERFSAEFPKEGPSILRIQQVVRGDSAAYFCASSPLPGQGINSPLHFGNGTRLTVT.

The chain joins TRBV2 to TRBJ1-4; possible D gene TRBD1, 6 bases. In germline, CDR1 is SNHLY, CDR2 FYNNEI. This CDR3 comprises 16 residues. V was clipped by 4 bases and J by 2 bases, with 14 bases between them. The CDR3 region is CASSGGGEVTNEKLFF. The CDR3 region has the DNA TGTGCCAGCAGTGGAGGGGGAGAGGTGACTAATGAAAAACTGTTTTTT.

V and J are TRBV27 and TRBJ2-1, with TRBD1 matching 10 bases. J lost 8 bases, V lost 5 bases, and 9 bases had no gene match. Per germline, CDR1 MNHEY and CDR2 SMNVEV (reference sequence). The CDR3 is 15 amino acids. CDR3 nucleotides: TGTGCCAGCAGTGACCGGGACAGGGGAGGCGATGAGCAGTTCTTC. Protein product: CASSDRDRGGDEQFF.

The chain joins TRBV3-1 (or the pseudogene TRBV3-2) to TRBJ2-1; TRBD2 matches 8 bases. Germline V gene lookup returns CDR1 LGHDT and CDR2 YNNKEL (reference sequence). The CDR3 is 16 amino acids. With V trimmed by 4 bases and J by 3 bases, 8 bases remained unmatched. In nucleotides, the CDR3 is TGTGCCAGCAGCCGGTTGGGACTAGGAGTCTACAATGAGCAGTTCTTC. This encodes CASSRLGLGVYNEQFF.

This chain links TRBV2 with TRBJ1-4; D call uncertain. There are 15 residues in the CDR3. CDR1 and CDR2 (germline): SNHLY, FYNNEI. V was cut by 7 bases and J by 5 bases, with 17 bases left in between. CDR3 sequence (DNA): TGTGCCAGCATGGGCGCCGGTTTCAGGAATGAAAAACTGTTTTTT. Residues: CASMGAGFRNEKLFF.

The chain uses TRBV28 and TRBJ1-4; D remains unclear. Germline loops: CDR1 MDHEN, CDR2 SYDVKM. Trimming pared 4 bases from V and 10 bases from J, leaving 16 bases between. The CDR3 runs 14 residues. CDR3 region: CASSWTPREGKLFF. Written as DNA, the CDR3 is TGTGCCAGCAGTTGGACTCCCCGGGAGGGAAAACTGTTTTTT.

The chain is built from TRBV15 and TRBJ1-1, with 7 bases aligning to TRBD1. V lost 4 bases, J lost 2 bases, and 13 bases stayed unmatched. Germline assignment: CDR1 LNHNV and CDR2 YYDKDF (reference sequence). The CDR3 has 17 amino acids. CDR3 sequence reads: CATSTYRQGRGNTEAFF. The DNA for the CDR3 is TGTGCCACCAGCACCTATAGACAGGGACGGGGAAACACTGAAGCTTTCTTT.

This chain links TRBV6-5 with TRBJ1-2, with D possibly being TRBD1 (6 bases). V was cut by 6 bases and J by 2 bases, with 10 bases left in between. CDR1 and CDR2 from the germline V gene are MNHEY and SVGAGI. The CDR3 spans 13 residues. CDR3 sequence: CASSRGTNYGYTF. CDR3 in DNA: TGTGCCAGCAGCAGAGGGACAAACTATGGCTACACCTTC.